This T cell receptor beta chain was sequenced during a study of glioma-infiltrating T cells after dendritic cell vaccination. To note about this clone: As yet, its antigen is unknown.

Study-wide findings and caveats: Survival was not directly related to TCR clonality in these patients.

TCRdb's copy holds only in-frame clones and misses some; the assay was immunoSEQ multiplex PCR. The profile shows 100,000 to 120,000 clones, 85% to 90% of them singletons. This CDR3 spans 14 amino acids. The germline CDR1 and CDR2 sequences are MNHNY and SVGAGI (reference sequence). The trim removed 6 bases at V and 6 bases at J, leaving 8 bases unmatched. Time point: after dendritic cell vaccination, including at tumor progression/relapse. PBMC were collected before vaccination, two weeks after the third vaccination, and at progression. This sequence originates from a human donor with glioblastoma. The chain combines TRBV6-6 with TRBJ2-1; 7 bases line up with TRBD1. The sequencing here drew on blood, taken after dendritic cell vaccination. For the CDR3, the DNA is TGTGCCAGCAGCCGAGGGGGCTCTCTCAATGAGCAGTTCTTC. Amino acids: CASSRGGSLNEQFF.